A selection of T cell receptor beta chains follows, all from one sample in a study of identifying expanded T cells in peripheral blood. Some clones are missing from TCRdb's copy, which holds only in-frame ones; the method was immunoSEQ multiplex PCR. The sample has about 53,000 clones; approximately 82% are singletons. Material for sequencing was blood. The receptors originated from a person aged 18 to 75 in good health. The CDR3 runs from the conserved cysteine through the conserved F or W. The D gene is left open where the match is weak. A row's size may be missing; if present it is once, few, many or a size class.

TRBJ1-6	few	.	TRBV25-1	TGTGCGAGAGGCAAACAGGTGAGCTCCTATAATTCACCCCTCCACTTT	CARGKQVSSYNSPLHF
TRBJ2-3	.	TRBD1	TRBV2	TGTGCCAGCAGGGAGGACAGGGGAGACGGAGGTACGCAGTATTTT	CASREDRGDGGTQYF
TRBJ1-6	.	.	TRBV30	TGTGCCTGGGTGGGGCAGTCGAATAATTCACCCCTCCACTTT	CAWVGQSNNSPLHF
TRBJ2-7	.	.	TRBV21-1	TGTGCCTCCTCGGGCTTGGGGCAGTACTTC	CASSGLGQYF
TRBJ2-5	.	.	TRBV4-1	TGCGCCAGCAGCCGAACTATAACGAATCGGGAGACCCAGTACTTC	CASSRTITNRETQYF
TRBJ1-3	.	.	TRBV11-2	TGTGCCAGCAGCTTAACCCCAGGCGACTCTGGAAACACCATATATTTT	CASSLTPGDSGNTIYF
TRBJ1-6	.	.	TRBV19	TGTGCCAGTAGTATAGATTTCCACAGTTCACCCCTCCACTTT	CASSIDFHSSPLHF
TRBJ2-3	.	.	TRBV5-1	TGCGCCAGCAGCTTGGGGCGGGAAAGGGCCACAGATACGCAGTATTTT	CASSLGRERATDTQYF
TRBJ2-1	once	TRBD2	TRBV11-3	TGTGCCAGCAGCTTAGCGACTAGCGGGAGGGGGGGTAATGAGCAGTTCTTC	CASSLATSGRGGNEQFF
TRBJ2-6	.	.	TRBV7-2	TGTGCCAGCAGCCACACGGGGCCTGGGGCCAACGTCCTGACTTTC	CASSHTGPGANVLTF
TRBJ1-2	.	TRBD1	TRBV2	TGTGCCAGCAGTGAAAATAGGCTAGGACAGGGAGATGGCTACACCTTC	CASSENRLGQGDGYTF
TRBJ1-1	once	.	TRBV9	TGTGCCAGCAGCGTAGGATCGGACAAGGGCAACACTGAAGCTTTCTTT	CASSVGSDKGNTEAFF
TRBJ1-1	.	.	TRBV6-7	TGTGCCAGCAGCGCAGGGTACACTGAAGCTTTCTTT	CASSAGYTEAFF
TRBJ2-5	.	.	TRBV6-1	TGTGCCAGCAGCCCTACGGGGACCTCACTAGAGACCCAGTACTTC	CASSPTGTSLETQYF
TRBJ1-2	.	.	TRBV6-5	TGTGCCAGCAGTTACTCGACGCCAGGGTATGGCTACACCTTC	CASSYSTPGYGYTF
TRBJ1-1	.	.	TRBV6-6	TGTGCCAGCAGACAAGGGGGTCAGAACACTGAAGCTTTCTTT	CASRQGGQNTEAFF
TRBJ2-5	once	TRBD2	TRBV19	TGTGCCAGTGGGACTAGCGGGAGCTACGCCACCCAGTACTTC	CASGTSGSYATQYF
TRBJ2-2	few	.	TRBV5-1	TGCGCCAGCAGCGGTCAGGGATCCGGGGAGCTGTTTTTT	CASSGQGSGELFF
TRBJ2-2	.	.	TRBV13	TGTGCCAGCAGCTTCCTAGGTGGCTCAGTAGGCACCGGGGAGCTGTTTTTT	CASSFLGGSVGTGELFF
TRBJ1-6	.	.	TRBV27	TGTGCCAGCAGTTTATCGGGACGGTTTAATTCACCCCTCCACTTT	CASSLSGRFNSPLHF
TRBJ1-6	.	.	TRBV27	TGTGCCAGCAGTTTAGCCTTTTCCTATAATTCACCCCTCCACTTT	CASSLAFSYNSPLHF
TRBJ2-2	.	TRBD2	TRBV10-2	TGCGCCAGCCGGACTAGCGGGGGAACCGGGGAGCTGTTTTTT	CASRTSGGTGELFF
TRBJ2-1	.	.	TRBV5-1	TGCGCCAGCAGCTTGGCCAACCCCCTCTACAATGAGCAGTTCTTC	CASSLANPLYNEQFF
TRBJ2-7	.	TRBD2	TRBV4-2	TGTGCCAGCAGCTTGGAGACTAGCGGGATAGGGGAGCAGTACTTC	CASSLETSGIGEQYF
TRBJ2-5	once	.	TRBV7-6	TGTGCCAGCAGCTTAATAGGCAGCCCAGCTCTTGAGACCCAGTACTTC	CASSLIGSPALETQYF
TRBJ2-3	.	.	TRBV30	TGTGCCTGGAGTGTATCGGGGGGCACAGATACGCAGTATTTT	CAWSVSGGTDTQYF
TRBJ2-7	.	.	TRBV27	TGTGCCAGCAGTTTATCCCCTAGTAGCTCCTACGAGCAGTACTTC	CASSLSPSSSYEQYF
TRBJ2-1	.	TRBD2	TRBV7-2	TGTGCCAGCAGCTTGGCGGGGACTAGCAATGAGCAGTTCTTC	CASSLAGTSNEQFF